Shown below are 14 T cell receptor beta chains from a single sample sequenced in a study of vaccination and CD4 T cells after COVID-19. Sequencing of the DNA from cultured CD4+ T cells was carried out with the Oncomine TCR Beta short-read assay. TCRdb used MiXCR to reprocess the PCR reads, holding one entry per CDR3 protein. Found here are fewer than 15,000 distinct CDR3 sequences, approximately 57% of them singletons; the top ten hold 6.5% to 9%. As to treatment: roughly 11-day PBMC culture with coronavirus spike peptide pools or control peptides (ViraFEST assay). No antigens are known for them. Material: CD4+ T cells from blood, cultured in vitro. The receptors were gathered from a human donor who had recovered from COVID-19.

This sequence joins TRBV20-1 and TRBJ2-3, with 7 bases fitting TRBD2. Trimming at V came to 3 bases and at J to 4 bases, leaving 4 bases not matched to a gene. This CDR3 spans 13 amino acids. CDR1 DFQATT and CDR2 SNEGSKA come from the germline V gene (reference sequence). CDR3 coding DNA: TGCAGTGCTAGTGGGCGGGAGCCAGATACGCAGTATTTT. It translates to CSASGREPDTQYF.

The sample holds a few counts of this clonotype. The chain carries TRBV6-4 and TRBJ1-1; 9 positions match TRBD1. Per the germline V gene, CDR1 is MRHNA and CDR2 is SNTAGT. V shed 6 bases, J shed 1 base, and the junction held 3 bases outside the gene matches. This CDR3 region has 14 residues. This CDR3 reads CASRGQGKNTEAFF. The CDR3, as DNA: TGTGCCAGCAGAGGACAGGGGAAGAACACTGAAGCTTTCTTT.

The chain is built from TRBV6-5 and TRBJ2-1, with unresolved D. CDR1 is MNHEY, CDR2 SVGAGI, per germline. V lost 3 bases and J 8 bases, leaving 8 bases between the germline ends. The length of the CDR3 is 12 residues. CDR3 in DNA: TGTGCCAGCAGTTATCCCCGGGATGAGCAGTTCTTC. Translated: CASSYPRDEQFF.

This rearrangement joins TRBV24-1 to TRBJ2-1; either TRBD1 or TRBD2 may supply D (6 bases each). CDR3 size: 18 residues. Germline V CDR1 and CDR2: KGHDR, SFDVKD. The V end was cut by 3 bases, the J end by 7 bases, with 24 bases between. CDR3 sequence (DNA): TGTGCCACCAGTGATGCCCTCGGGGGCGAGGTACGAGTGAATGAGCAGTTCTTC. Its translation is CATSDALGGEVRVNEQFF.

The chain recombines TRBV6-2 or TRBV6-3 with TRBJ2-1, with 7 bases aligning to TRBD2. The V gene's germline CDR1 is MNHEY and CDR2 SVGEGT. The V gene end was trimmed by 0 bases and the J gene end by 6 bases; junction bases not matched to a gene: 20. CDR3 length equals 20 residues. CDR3 coding DNA: TGTGCCAGCAGTTACTCCATCTTACGTCTGACTAGCAGTGGGCGCAATGAGCAGTTCTTC. Translation: CASSYSILRLTSSGRNEQFF.

The sample holds a few counts of this clonotype. The chain has TRBV20-1 and TRBJ1-2, with D unresolved. V lost 0 bases, J lost 0 bases, and 11 bases lay in between. The CDR3 totals 15 residues. Germline CDR1 DFQATT, CDR2 SNEGSKA (reference sequence). The CDR3 is CSARDRRLTNYGYTF. DNA for the CDR3: TGCAGTGCTAGAGATCGAAGGCTTACTAACTATGGCTACACCTTC.

This chain links TRBV28 with TRBJ2-2; 8 bases are a match to TRBD1. The junction had 5 bases not matched to a gene; V was cut back by 7 bases and J by 4 bases. The CDR3 has 14 residues. The germline V gene encodes CDR1 MDHEN and CDR2 SYDVKM. CDR3 region: CASIDGQGTGELFF. The CDR3 nucleotides read TGTGCCAGCATCGACGGACAGGGCACCGGGGAGCTGTTTTTT.

This sequence joins TRBV7-2 and TRBJ1-6, with 8 bases aligning to TRBD1. With 6 bases clipped from V and 10 bases from J, the junction kept 8 bases outside the gene matches. CDR3 length: 14 residues. Germline assignment: CDR1 SGHTA and CDR2 FQGNSA. Here the CDR3 reads CASRDRVVRSPLHF. DNA of the CDR3: TGTGCCAGCAGGGACAGGGTAGTGCGATCACCCCTCCACTTT.

V and J are TRBV7-2 and TRBJ1-1; D is possibly TRBD1 (6 bases). The CDR3 spans 14 residues. Germline V gives CDR1 SGHTA, CDR2 FQGNSA. Trimming cost V 5 bases and J 3 bases, with 13 bases left between them. For the CDR3, the DNA is TGTGCCAGCAGCCGTGGACAGTTACACACTGAAGCTTTCTTT. Its translation is CASSRGQLHTEAFF.

The chain is built from TRBV30 and TRBJ1-2; D not certain. V shed 0 bases and J shed 5 bases, with 7 bases lying between them. The CDR3 spans 12 residues. Germline CDR1 GTSNPN, CDR2 SVGIG (reference sequence). The DNA for the CDR3 is TGTGCCTGGAGTGTTTACGGTTATGGCTACACCTTC. Amino acids: CAWSVYGYGYTF.

The chain links TRBV27 to TRBJ1-2; tentatively, D is TRBD1 (5 bases). This CDR3 has 15 amino acids. V lost 11 bases and J lost 8, with 27 bases in between. Germline loops: CDR1 MNHEY, CDR2 SMNVEV (reference sequence). The CDR3 loop reads CARKTTRGTPRGYTF. The CDR3 DNA reads as TGTGCCCGCAAAACCACCCGGGGCACCCCCAGGGGCTACACCTTC.

Relative to its sample, this clonotype is medium-sized. J is TRBJ2-1 and V is TRBV6-1; the match to TRBD1 covers 9 bases. The length of the CDR3 is 16 residues. The junction had 17 bases not matched to a gene; V was cut back by 10 bases and J by 7 bases. The germline V gene encodes CDR1 MNHNS and CDR2 SASEGT. The CDR3 spells CATSFVTGGKWNEQFF. As DNA, the CDR3 is TGTGCCACATCCTTTGTAACAGGGGGCAAGTGGAATGAGCAGTTCTTC.

This clonotype has more than one count but fewer than ten. The chain carries TRBV6-1 and TRBJ1-5; D call uncertain. Germline values: CDR1 MNHNS, CDR2 SASEGT. This CDR3 has 12 residues. The germline V and J ends were trimmed by 7 bases and 4 bases, with 8 bases remaining between them. The chain's CDR3 is CASKLGNQPQHF. In DNA, the CDR3 is TGTGCCAGCAAGCTTGGGAATCAGCCCCAGCATTTT.

The V and J genes are TRBV5-8 and TRBJ1-1, with D possibly matching TRBD1 (5 bases). The CDR3 extends over 12 amino acids. V gave up 4 bases and J gave up 8 bases, with 12 bases separating them. Germline CDR1 SGHTS, CDR2 YDEGEE. The CDR3 DNA reads as TGTGCCAGCAGCCGGACCGGGACCGAAGCTTTCTTT. Amino acids: CASSRTGTEAFF.